The rows below give T cell receptor beta chains drawn from one sample of a study of OX40 agonist ivuxolimab in advanced cancers. The table came from immunoSEQ multiplex PCR; TCRdb's copy has only in-frame clones and leaves some out. The sample contains 60,000 to 65,000 clones, about 89% of which appear only once. The specimen comprised CD4+ or CD8+ T cells sorted from blood, sampled in a trial of the OX40 agonist ivuxolimab. The receptor source for this set is an adult with an advanced solid tumor such as melanoma, head and neck, liver or kidney cancer. Each CDR3 is given with its conserved first and last residue. The D gene is left open where the match is weak. Rows may omit the clone size; those that give it use once, few, many or a size class.

d_call j_call clone_size v_call cdr3_nt cdr3_aa
- TRBJ2-1 once TRBV5-6 TGTGCCAGCAGCTTGGCGTCTGACAATGAGCAGTTCTTC CASSLASDNEQFF
TRBD2 TRBJ2-5 - TRBV11-2 TGTGCCAGCAGCTTAGCGTCGGGACTAGCAGAGACCCAGTACTTC CASSLASGLAETQYF
- TRBJ2-1 - TRBV5-1 TGCGCCAGCAGCTTGGCTCCTAATGGCCCCTACAATGAGCAGTTCTTC CASSLAPNGPYNEQFF
- TRBJ1-2 - TRBV13 TGTGCCAGCAGCTTAGCCTTACTACCCTATGGCTACACCTTC CASSLALLPYGYTF
- TRBJ1-3 once TRBV7-3 TGTGCCAGCAGCTCCAAAGGGCATATATATTTT CASSSKGHIYF
TRBD2 TRBJ2-1 once TRBV7-9 TGTGCCAGCAGCTTCGTGGGAGGGACCTACAATGAGCAGTTCTTC CASSFVGGTYNEQFF
TRBD2 TRBJ2-2 - TRBV5-1 TGCGCCAGCAGCGGGGGACTAGCGGCGAACACCGGGGAGCTGTTTTTT CASSGGLAANTGELFF
TRBD2 TRBJ2-1 - TRBV18 TGTGCCAGCTCACCCGGACTAGCGGGAGGTGGAGAGCAGTTCTTC CASSPGLAGGGEQFF
- TRBJ1-4 - TRBV11-2 TGTGCCAGCAGCCCGAGACAGGCAAATAATGAAAAACTGTTTTTT CASSPRQANNEKLFF
TRBD2 TRBJ2-5 - TRBV7-9 TGTGCCAGCAGCTTGGGACTAGCGGCCCAAGAGACCCAGTACTTC CASSLGLAAQETQYF
- TRBJ2-3 - TRBV19 TGTGCCAGCGCACTAGCACAGAACACAGATACGCAGTATTTT CASALAQNTDTQYF
- TRBJ2-1 - TRBV5-4 TGTGCCAGCAGCTTGGTGGTTGGTGGGTACAATGAGCAGTTCTTC CASSLVVGGYNEQFF
TRBD2 TRBJ2-3 - TRBV2 TGTGCCAGCAAGGGGCTAGCGGGGAACACAGATACGCAGTATTTT CASKGLAGNTDTQYF
- TRBJ1-5 - TRBV6-6 TGTGCCAGCAGTTACCTCGCTAGAGATAGCAATCAGCCCCAGCATTTT CASSYLARDSNQPQHF
TRBD2 TRBJ2-1 few TRBV10-3 TGTGCCATCAGGGAAACGACTAGCGGGCCTAATGAGCAGTTCTTC CAIRETTSGPNEQFF
- TRBJ2-1 - TRBV28 TGTGCCAGCAGTTTCCCGGGGCGCGATGAGCAGTTCTTC CASSFPGRDEQFF
- TRBJ1-5 - TRBV19 TGTGCCAGTAGTATGATGGTAAGCAATCAGCCCCAGCATTTT CASSMMVSNQPQHF
- TRBJ2-7 few TRBV27 TGTGCCAGCAGTTTCGGACGTACCTACGAGCAGTACTTC CASSFGRTYEQYF
- TRBJ2-7 - TRBV10-2 TGCGCCAGCAGTGATTGGGGGCGCCCCTACGAGCAGTACTTC CASSDWGRPYEQYF
TRBD1 TRBJ2-3 - TRBV19 TGTGCCAGTAGTATTGCTCGGACAGGGGGAACAGATACGCAGTATTTT CASSIARTGGTDTQYF
- TRBJ2-7 - TRBV5-5 TGTGCCAGCAGCTACGTCCCAACAGGGTCTAGCTCCTACGAGCAGTACTTC CASSYVPTGSSSYEQYF
TRBD2 TRBJ2-7 - TRBV6-5 TGTGCCAGCCACGGACTAGGGGCCTTCAACTACGAGCAGTACTTC CASHGLGAFNYEQYF
- TRBJ1-5 - TRBV21-1 TGTGCCAGCAGCAAAGCGAGGGACAACAATCAGCCCCAGCATTTT CASSKARDNNQPQHF
TRBD1 TRBJ1-1 - TRBV4-1 TGCGCCAGCAGCCCCTTGACAGGGGTTGCTGAAGCTTTCTTT CASSPLTGVAEAFF
- TRBJ1-5 - TRBV5-6 TGTGCCAGCAGCTTGGCGGGGGTAAGCAATCAGCCCCAGCATTTT CASSLAGVSNQPQHF
TRBD2 TRBJ2-4 - TRBV28 TGTGCCAGCAGTTCGGGGGCTAGCGGGGGCCTTGGCATTCAGTACTTC CASSSGASGGLGIQYF
TRBD2 TRBJ2-2 - TRBV5-1 TGCGCCAGCAACCCGGACGGGGGGGTCGGGGAGCTGTTTTTT CASNPDGGVGELFF